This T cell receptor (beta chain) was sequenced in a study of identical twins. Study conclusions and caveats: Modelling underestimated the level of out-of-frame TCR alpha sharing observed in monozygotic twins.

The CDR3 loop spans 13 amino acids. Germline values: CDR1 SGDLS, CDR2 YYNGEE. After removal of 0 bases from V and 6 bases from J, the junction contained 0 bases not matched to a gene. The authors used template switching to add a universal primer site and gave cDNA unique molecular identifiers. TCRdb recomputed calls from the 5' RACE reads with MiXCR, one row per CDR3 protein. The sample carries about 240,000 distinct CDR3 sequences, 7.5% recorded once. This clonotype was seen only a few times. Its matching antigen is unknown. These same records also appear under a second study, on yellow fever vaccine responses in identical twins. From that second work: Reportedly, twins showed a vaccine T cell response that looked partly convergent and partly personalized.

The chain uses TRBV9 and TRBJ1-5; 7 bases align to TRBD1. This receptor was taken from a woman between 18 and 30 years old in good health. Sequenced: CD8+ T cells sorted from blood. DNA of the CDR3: TGTGCCAGCAGCGTAGGACAGGGTCAGCCCCAGCATTTT. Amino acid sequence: CASSVGQGQPQHF.